This T cell receptor (beta chain) was captured by sequencing in a study of blood T cell repertoires in COVID-19. Whole-study context: COVID-19 samples from acute and convalescent phases originated in the United States, Italy and Spain. PBMCs, B-cell-depleted T cells, or T cells provided the cDNA or gDNA that made up the material.

Germline CDR1 reads SGHNT; CDR2 reads YYREEE (reference sequence). The CDR3 consists of 14 residues. The J segment lost 5 bases and the V segment lost 5 bases, leaving 7 bases of the junction unmatched. The table lists this clone with a count of one. As processed by the authors: How many nucleated cells were present was estimated from reference gene primer amplification. TCRdb's table, derived via immunoSEQ multiplex PCR, lists solely in-frame clones and lacks some. V and J calls and clone size follow that table, whereas D and trimming were derived from the DNA. The sample includes about 67,000 clones, roughly nine tenths of them seen just once.

This sequence originates from a man aged 45-65 years with active COVID-19. J is TRBJ1-1 and V is TRBV5-4, with 9 bases identical to TRBD1. Sequencing used peripheral blood. The CDR3 nucleotides are TGTGCCAGCAGGGCGACAGGGGGGCTTACTGAAGCTTTCTTT. It yields the protein CASRATGGLTEAFF.